Following are 21 T cell receptor beta chains from one sample sequenced in a study of blood T cell repertoires in COVID-19. Assay used: immunoSEQ multiplex PCR; TCRdb lists only in-frame clones, some missing. The sample lists about 46,000 clones, around 87% occurring once. Sequenced sample: peripheral blood. Receptor source: a human donor in a cohort sampled during active COVID-19.

The chain carries TRBV28 and TRBJ2-7; no clear D gene. This CDR3 is built from 13 residues. CDR1 and CDR2 (germline): MDHEN, SYDVKM. V dropped 2 bases and J dropped 1 base, with 6 bases sitting between them. CDR3 residues: CASSLTASYEQYF. In nucleotides, the CDR3 is TGTGCCAGCAGTTTAACAGCTTCCTACGAGCAGTACTTC.

The genes are TRBV6-1 and TRBJ1-1; possibly TRBD1 for D (5 bases). CDR3 length: 13 residues. V was clipped by 3 bases and J by 1 base, with 6 bases between them. CDR1 is MNHNS, CDR2 SASEGT, per germline. CDR3 sequence reads: CASSDGQNTEAFF. The CDR3 region has the DNA TGTGCCAGCAGTGACGGACAGAACACTGAAGCTTTCTTT.

The chain has TRBV10-2 and TRBJ2-1; TRBD2 matches 9 bases. CDR1 and CDR2 (germline): WSHSY, SAAADI. V was clipped by 1 base and J by 7 bases; unmatched bases: 8. The CDR3 runs to 16 residues. The CDR3, as DNA: TGCGCCAGCAGTGAGTTTGGCGGGGGGGGAGGGAATGAGCAGTTCTTC. Translated: CASSEFGGGGGNEQFF.

The rearrangement joins TRBV7-9 to TRBJ2-7; TRBD2 is a possible D gene (5 bases). The CDR3 runs to 14 residues. The V end was cut by 6 bases, the J end by 3 bases, with 15 bases between. The germline V gene encodes CDR1 SEHNR and CDR2 FQNEAQ (reference sequence). In DNA form, the CDR3 reads TGTGCCAGCAGTCCCCGGATCGAGGGCTACGAGCAGTACTTC. As protein: CASSPRIEGYEQYF.

This chain uses TRBV27 with TRBJ1-2, with D uncertain. The CDR3 sequence is 16 residues long. Trimming removed 3 bases at V and 4 bases at J, with 18 bases between. The germline gives CDR1 MNHEY, CDR2 SMNVEV (reference sequence). Here the CDR3 DNA reads TGTGCCAGCAGTTTGGAAGGCCGGGATCCCCGCTATGGCTACACCTTC. This encodes CASSLEGRDPRYGYTF.

The gene calls are TRBV7-8 and TRBJ1-1; no firm D call. Germline CDR1 and CDR2: SGHVS and FQNEAQ. Deletions cut 0 bases from V and 3 bases from J, with 5 bases between. The CDR3 totals 13 residues. CDR3 sequence reads: CASSLASYTEAFF. The CDR3 DNA reads as TGTGCCAGCAGCTTAGCTTCATACACTGAAGCTTTCTTT.

The chain recombines TRBV9 with TRBJ2-1, with 9 bases fitting TRBD2. CDR1 and CDR2 from the germline V gene are SGDLS and YYNGEE. The CDR3 spans 14 residues. Trimming removed 2 bases from V and 6 bases from J; junction bases left unmatched: 3. The CDR3 sequence is CASSVKAGGNEQFF. The CDR3 bases are TGTGCCAGCAGCGTCAAAGCGGGGGGCAATGAGCAGTTCTTC.

The chain combines TRBV18 with TRBJ1-4; D possibly corresponds to TRBD1 (5 bases). V lost 3 bases and J lost 8, with 13 bases in between. Germline loops: CDR1 KGHSH, CDR2 LQKENI. The CDR3 length is 14 residues. DNA for the CDR3: TGTGCCAGCTCACCCGGGACTGGAAAGGAAAAACTGTTTTTT. As protein: CASSPGTGKEKLFF.

The genes are TRBV3-1 (or the pseudogene TRBV3-2) and TRBJ1-3; D is undetermined. CDR1 and CDR2 (germline): LGHDT, YNNKEL (reference sequence). V lost 1 base and J lost 0, with 4 bases in between. CDR3 length equals 14 residues. The CDR3 nucleotides read TGTGCCAGCAGCCAAGGTTACTCTGGAAACACCATATATTTT. Amino acids: CASSQGYSGNTIYF.

This rearrangement joins TRBV24-1 to TRBJ2-2, with TRBD1 identical over 7 bases. CDR1 is KGHDR and CDR2 is SFDVKD in the germline V gene. The V segment lost 8 bases and the J segment 8 bases; nucleotides outside the gene matches: 7. The CDR3 is made up of 13 amino acids. The CDR3 bases are TGTGCCACCAATCGACAGGGTATGGGGGAGCTGTTTTTT. Its protein is CATNRQGMGELFF.

This clone was detected only once. The chain has TRBV7-9 and TRBJ1-3; 7 bases match TRBD1. Trimming at V came to 2 bases and at J to 7 bases, leaving 5 bases not matched to a gene. The CDR3 runs 14 residues. Germline assignment: CDR1 SEHNR and CDR2 FQNEAQ (reference sequence). The CDR3 sequence: CASSLTGEGNTIYF. The CDR3, as DNA: TGTGCCAGCAGCTTAACAGGGGAAGGTAACACCATATATTTT.

The chain has TRBV7-2 and TRBJ1-6, with a weak D call TRBD1 (5 bases). The V end was cut by 5 bases, the J end by 11 bases, with 16 bases between. This CDR3 is 14 amino acids long. Per the germline V gene, CDR1 is SGHTA and CDR2 is FQGNSA. CDR3 loop: CASSLPGGGAPLHF. The CDR3 bases are TGTGCCAGCAGCCTGCCGGGCGGAGGGGCACCCCTCCACTTT.

Comment on this clone: Mismatch with germline at one junction end may stem from a read error. CDR3 region: CASSFEVF. In DNA, the CDR3 is TGCGCCAGCAGCTTTGAGGTCTTC. This rearrangement joins TRBV5-1 to TRBJ1-2; no reliable D call. Looked up from germline, CDR1 is SGHRS and CDR2 is YFSETQ. The CDR3 has 8 residues.

The V and J genes are TRBV19 and TRBJ2-1; D is possibly TRBD1 (5 bases). Deletions cut 1 base from V and 0 bases from J, with 16 bases between. Germline V gene data show CDR1 as LNHDA and CDR2 as SQIVND (reference sequence). The CDR3 runs to 18 residues. The CDR3 spells CASSIAGLGVSSYNEQFF. DNA of the CDR3: TGTGCCAGTAGTATAGCAGGGTTGGGCGTGAGCTCCTACAATGAGCAGTTCTTC.

The J gene is TRBJ1-5, the V gene TRBV10-1, with TRBD1 as a possible D gene (5 bases). Germline lookup yields CDR1 WNHNN and CDR2 SYGVQD (reference sequence). V lost 0 bases and J 1 base, leaving 19 bases between the germline ends. The CDR3 spans 19 residues. CDR3 residues: CASSESSREGAKSNQPQHF. DNA of the CDR3: TGCGCCAGCAGTGAGTCCTCCAGGGAAGGGGCTAAGAGCAATCAGCCCCAGCATTTT.

The chain employs TRBV5-4 and TRBJ2-7; 7 bases align to TRBD2. Germline CDR1 is SGHNT and CDR2 is YYREEE (reference sequence). V trimming: 4 bases; J trimming: 3 bases; junction bases outside the gene matches: 4. CDR3 length: 13 residues. The CDR3 is CASSGGVGYEQYF. The CDR3, as DNA: TGTGCCAGCAGCGGGGGGGTAGGCTACGAGCAGTACTTC.

The chain carries TRBV5-1 and TRBJ2-7, with 9 bases lining up with TRBD2. Trimming at V came to 3 bases and at J to 3 bases, leaving 1 base not matched to a gene. CDR3 size: 13 residues. The germline V gene encodes CDR1 SGHRS and CDR2 YFSETQ. CDR3 DNA: TGCGCCAGCAGCTCTAGCGGGGACTACGAGCAGTACTTC. Its translation: CASSSSGDYEQYF. The full variable domain, completed using reference TRBV5-1 and TRBJ2-7, is KAGVTQTPRYLIKTRGQQVTLSCSPISGHRSVSWYQQTPGQGLQFLFEYFSETQRNKGNFPGRFSGRQFSNSRSEMNVSTLELGDSALYLCASSSSGDYEQYFGPGTRLTVT.

This clone was recorded only once. The chain joins TRBV19 to TRBJ1-1; no clear D gene. Per germline, CDR1 LNHDA and CDR2 SQIVND (reference sequence). The CDR3 has 12 amino acids. V lost 4 bases and J lost 6, with 9 bases in between. In DNA, the CDR3 is TGTGCCAGTAGTAGTCTAGTCCCTGAAGCTTTCTTT. As protein: CASSSLVPEAFF.

V and J are TRBV6-2 or TRBV6-3 and TRBJ2-7, with TRBD2 matching over 9 bases. The V segment lost 5 bases and the J segment 3 bases; nucleotides outside the gene matches: 11. The CDR3 extends over 16 amino acids. CDR1 MNHEY and CDR2 SVGEGT come from the germline V gene. The CDR3 bases are TGTGCCAGCAGTCCGGAAGAAGGAGCGGGAGGCTACGAGCAGTACTTC. This gives the protein CASSPEEGAGGYEQYF.

This clone has only a few counts. This chain uses TRBV7-9 with TRBJ1-1; perhaps TRBD1 as D (5 bases). Germline V gene sequence: CDR1 SEHNR, CDR2 FQNEAQ (reference sequence). Trimming shortened V by 4 bases and J by 4 bases, and 13 bases separated the two germline ends. This CDR3 has 14 amino acids. The CDR3 sequence is CASSWEGVGTEAFF. For the CDR3, the DNA is TGTGCCAGCAGCTGGGAAGGGGTAGGCACTGAAGCTTTCTTT.

This clone was counted only a few times. The chain is built from TRBV2 and TRBJ1-1, with D possibly TRBD1 on 5 matching bases. The CDR3 spans 14 residues. Looked up from germline, CDR1 is SNHLY and CDR2 is FYNNEI. Deletions cut 6 bases from V and 5 bases from J, with 16 bases between. This chain's CDR3 is CASRPGPRGTEAFF. In DNA, the CDR3 is TGTGCCAGCAGACCGGGGCCCCGGGGGACTGAAGCTTTCTTT.